In its sample, the clone carrying this T cell receptor (beta chain) was seen a few times. What it binds is not known. An absence of ophthalmopathy progression within 18 months meant stable Graves' hyperthyroidism. The patients, who ranged from 18 to 65 in age, presented with newly diagnosed hyperthyroidism lasting under 2 months. The source of the sample is a study of T cells in Graves' hyperthyroidism and ophthalmopathy. CDR3 size: 13 residues. The V end was cut by 4 bases, the J end by 5 bases, with 15 bases between. Germline values: CDR1 SQVTM, CDR2 ANQGSEA. Study-wide results and limits: A model using 13 V-J features told ophthalmopathy apart from stable hyperthyroidism.

TCR beta CDR3 regions were amplified from RNA. First-round RT-PCR with HTBI primers amplified the TCR CDR3 region. TCRdb passed the multiplex PCR reads through MiXCR, listing each CDR3 protein once. Among about 500,000 distinct CDR3 sequences, 16% were seen once, and the ten largest hold under 20%. The chain links TRBV29-1 to TRBJ2-7, with D unresolved. Sequencing input: blood. The origin of this receptor is a woman aged 18-29 years with Graves' hyperthyroidism. The CDR3 here is CSVGYSGFNEQYF. The CDR3 coding sequence is TGCAGCGTTGGGTATAGTGGATTCAACGAGCAGTACTTC.